This TCR beta chain was observed in a study of cytomegalovirus exposure and HLA in healthy donors. The study's findings and limits: A list of around 150 TCR beta chains associated with cytomegalovirus was given.

The V gene end was trimmed by 4 bases and the J gene end by 4 bases; junction bases not matched to a gene: 6. Per the germline V gene, CDR1 is MGHDK and CDR2 is SYGVNS. This CDR3 has 14 amino acids. The PCR employed 60 Vbeta primers together with 13 Jbeta primers. Only in-frame clones appear in the TCRdb table, and some are missing; sequencing was by immunoSEQ multiplex PCR. The data contain about 98,000 clones, about 80% of them singletons. This clone was recorded once. Its antigen is currently unknown. V usage is TRBV25-1 and J usage is TRBJ2-5, with TRBD1 matching over 7 bases. The sequencing input was PBMCs. The receptor comes from a man aged 55 to 70 in good health and CMV-seropositive. The CDR3 DNA reads TGTGCCAGCAGTGGCACAGGGGTGGGAGAGACCCAGTACTTC. Translating it yields CASSGTGVGETQYF.